The 2 T cell receptor beta chains given below trace back to one sample, sequenced in a study of cytomegalovirus exposure and HLA in healthy donors. Amplification used 60 Vbeta primers and 13 Jbeta primers. Repertoires were generated with immunoSEQ multiplex PCR, while TCRdb's copy carries only in-frame clones and drops some. Here the sample spans 100,000 or so clones, roughly 78% being singletons. The source material was PBMCs. Receptors were obtained from a woman aged 40-49 years in good health and CMV-seropositive.

The J gene is TRBJ2-2, the V gene TRBV5-4, with 10 bases matching TRBD1. The CDR3 is 15 residues long. J gave up 6 bases and V 4 bases, and 6 bases lay outside the gene matches. The germline V gene has CDR1 SGHNT and CDR2 YYREEE (reference sequence). For the CDR3, the DNA is TGTGCCAGCAGCGGCGGACAGGGGGACGCCGGGGAGCTGTTTTTT. Translating gives CASSGGQGDAGELFF.

This sequence joins TRBV4-2 and TRBJ2-5; TRBD2 might be the D (5 bases). The DNA end favors TRBJ2-7, so the J call may be wrong. Germline loops: CDR1 LGHNA, CDR2 YNFKEQ. The CDR3 runs to 15 residues. This chain's CDR3 is CASSQSSTGSYEQYF. The CDR3 DNA is TGTGCCAGCAGCCAATCAAGTACGGGATCCTACGAGCAGTACTTC.